The text below deals with one T cell receptor (beta chain). The data originate from a study of blood T cell repertoires in COVID-19. Study-wide context: From the United States, Italy and Spain came samples of acute and convalescent COVID-19. Nucleic acid was either cDNA or gDNA, and it came from T cells, B-cell-depleted T cells, or PBMCs.

A Seattle source enrolled patients during active infection and followed them longitudinally. CDR1 SEHNR and CDR2 FQNEAQ come from the germline V gene (reference sequence). The trim removed 8 bases at V and 9 bases at J, leaving 7 bases unmatched. The CDR3 loop spans 12 amino acids. Data came from immunoSEQ multiplex PCR; TCRdb stores just in-frame clones and leaves some out. Of 310,000 or so clones listed, roughly 86% are singletons. Sequencing was carried out using peripheral blood. The TCR was taken from a man in his thirties or forties with COVID-19, enrolled during active disease. The V call is TRBV7-9, the J call TRBJ2-4; the match to TRBD2 covers 7 bases. Here the CDR3 DNA reads TGTGCCAGCGGCCCGGGGGAGGGCATTCAGTACTTC. Translating it yields CASGPGEGIQYF.